These T cell receptor beta chains were read from a single sample in a study of post-analysis software for immune sequencing data. MiXCR, applied by TCRdb to the PCR reads, yields one record per CDR3 protein. The sample includes roughly 410,000 distinct CDR3 sequences, about a third seen only once; the top ten take around an eighth. The specimen sequenced was blood. These receptors came from a girl aged 5 to 17 with multiple sclerosis. The CDR3 runs from the conserved cysteine through the conserved F or W.

TRBV5-4 CASSLAVYYSTDTQYF
TRBV29-1 CSVAEASGGAIGELFF
TRBV15 CATSRDPPQETQYF
TRBV27 CASSSGGERIGPNNSPLHF
TRBV29-1 CSQGAGGETQYF
TRBV20-1 CSARAPGRPGQFF
TRBV6-5 CASSKLARLSYEQYF
TRBV3-1 CASSRQVNNQPQHF
TRBV28 CASSLVLGGNGYTF
TRBV5-1 CASSSYNGPVRRIDTQYF
TRBV6-5 CASSPSWDGDTQYF
TRBV12-3/TRBV12-4 CASSLLGGGYSPLHF
TRBV4-1 CASSQVPGGNTEAFF
TRBV20-1 CSAPIQGGYTF
TRBV2 CASSEGRRATSEQYF
TRBV11-2 CASSSRVTGANVLTF
TRBV28 CASNLILGGGSYNEQFF
TRBV20-1 CSARAVLAGGLYERYF
TRBV6-2/TRBV6-3 CASSYPGRVKTEAFF
TRBV6-2/TRBV6-3 CASSKDRAPEAKNIQYF
TRBV12-5 CASAPEAGGPQETQYF
TRBV5-1 CASSLDRARLSTDTQYF
TRBV20-1 CSANRSPRDTQYF
TRBV21-1 CASSTWGGFNTQYF
TRBV28 CASSPSLPGIYQETQYF